Listed here is a single T cell receptor beta chain. Clones were sequenced by immunoSEQ multiplex PCR, and TCRdb holds only the in-frame ones, with some missing. The sample yields over 20,000 clones, 70% to 90% seen once. The CDR3 is 13 amino acids. Trimming cost V 4 bases and J 0 bases, with 6 bases left between them. Germline V gene sequence: CDR1 SGHTA, CDR2 FQGNSA. The sample is drawn from a study of untreated major depressive disorder. Input material: CD4+ T cells from PBMCs. This TCR was sampled from a woman in her 30s in good health. The rearrangement uses TRBV7-2 and TRBJ1-1, with D unresolved. The CDR3 sequence: CASSWAMNTEAFF. CDR3 DNA: TGTGCCAGCAGCTGGGCCATGAACACTGAAGCTTTCTTT.